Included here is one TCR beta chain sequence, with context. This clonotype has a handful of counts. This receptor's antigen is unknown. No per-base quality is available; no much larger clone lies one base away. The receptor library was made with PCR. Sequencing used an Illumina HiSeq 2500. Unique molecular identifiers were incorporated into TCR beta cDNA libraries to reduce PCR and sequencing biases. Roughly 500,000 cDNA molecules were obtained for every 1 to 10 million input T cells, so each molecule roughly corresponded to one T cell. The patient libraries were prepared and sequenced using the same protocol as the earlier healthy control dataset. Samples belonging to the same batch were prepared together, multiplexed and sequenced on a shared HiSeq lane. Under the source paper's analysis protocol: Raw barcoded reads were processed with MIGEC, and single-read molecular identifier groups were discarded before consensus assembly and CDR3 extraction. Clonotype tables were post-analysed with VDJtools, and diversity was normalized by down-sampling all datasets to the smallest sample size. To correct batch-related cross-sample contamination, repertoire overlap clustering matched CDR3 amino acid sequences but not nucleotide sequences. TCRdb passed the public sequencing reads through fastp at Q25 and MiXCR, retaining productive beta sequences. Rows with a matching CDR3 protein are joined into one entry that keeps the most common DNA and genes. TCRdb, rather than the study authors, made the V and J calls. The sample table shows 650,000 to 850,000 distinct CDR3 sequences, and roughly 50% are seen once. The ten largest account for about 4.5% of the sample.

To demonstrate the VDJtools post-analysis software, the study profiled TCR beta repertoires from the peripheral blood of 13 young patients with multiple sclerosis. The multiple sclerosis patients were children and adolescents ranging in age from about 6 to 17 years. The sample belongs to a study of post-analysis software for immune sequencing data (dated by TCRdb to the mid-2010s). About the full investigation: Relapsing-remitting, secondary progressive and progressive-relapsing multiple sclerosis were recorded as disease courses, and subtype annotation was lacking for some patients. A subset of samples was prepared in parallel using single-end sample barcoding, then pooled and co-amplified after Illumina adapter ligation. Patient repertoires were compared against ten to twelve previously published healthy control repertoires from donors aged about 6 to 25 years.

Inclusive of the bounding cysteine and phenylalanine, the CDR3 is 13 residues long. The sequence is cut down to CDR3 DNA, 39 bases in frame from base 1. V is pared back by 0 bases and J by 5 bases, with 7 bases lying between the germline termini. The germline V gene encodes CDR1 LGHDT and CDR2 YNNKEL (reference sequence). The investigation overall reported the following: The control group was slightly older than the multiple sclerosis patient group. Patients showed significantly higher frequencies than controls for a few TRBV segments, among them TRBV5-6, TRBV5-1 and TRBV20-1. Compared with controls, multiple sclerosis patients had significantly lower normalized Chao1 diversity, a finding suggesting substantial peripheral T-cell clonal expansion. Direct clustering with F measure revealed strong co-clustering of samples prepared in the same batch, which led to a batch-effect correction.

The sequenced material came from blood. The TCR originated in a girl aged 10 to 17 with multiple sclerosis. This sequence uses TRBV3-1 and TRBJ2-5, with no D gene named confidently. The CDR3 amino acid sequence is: CASSQDTLETQYF. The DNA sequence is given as TGTGCCAGCAGCCAAGATACCCTGGAGACCCAGTACTTC.